A selection of T cell receptor beta chains follows, all from one sample in a study of cytomegalovirus exposure and HLA in healthy donors. Generated by immunoSEQ multiplex PCR, the TCRdb table keeps only in-frame clones and is missing some. Of fewer than 95,000 clones in the sample, approximately 68% were seen once. Source material: PBMCs. Source of these receptors: a woman aged 45-65 years in good health and CMV-seropositive. Both conserved end residues are part of each CDR3. The order of the fields is CDR3 protein, D gene, CDR3 length, V gene, clone size. A D gene is named only where the DNA matches it firmly. Rows may omit the clone size; those that give it use once, few, many or a size class.

cdr3_aa: CASSLEYATNEKLFF
d_call: NA
cdr3_length: 15
v_call: TRBV28
clone_size: NA

cdr3_aa: CASSLWAGATNEKLFF
d_call: NA
cdr3_length: 16
v_call: TRBV7-9
clone_size: NA

cdr3_aa: CASSTTGDSPLHF
d_call: TRBD1
cdr3_length: 13
v_call: TRBV6-1
clone_size: few

cdr3_aa: CAIRDSSGNTIYF
d_call: NA
cdr3_length: 13
v_call: TRBV10-3
clone_size: many

cdr3_aa: CASSTQGAGTGELFF
d_call: TRBD1
cdr3_length: 15
v_call: TRBV28
clone_size: NA

cdr3_aa: CASKIGLAGGTQYF
d_call: TRBD2
cdr3_length: 14
v_call: TRBV27
clone_size: NA

cdr3_aa: CSVVFGTEAFF
d_call: NA
cdr3_length: 11
v_call: TRBV29-1
clone_size: NA

cdr3_aa: CASSLVEPGLAGGPEEQFF
d_call: TRBD2
cdr3_length: 19
v_call: TRBV5-4
clone_size: NA

cdr3_aa: CASSLVTGGGQPQHF
d_call: TRBD1
cdr3_length: 15
v_call: TRBV5-1
clone_size: NA

cdr3_aa: CASSDISYNSPLHF
d_call: NA
cdr3_length: 14
v_call: TRBV6-1
clone_size: few

cdr3_aa: CASSLGFGGGYETQYF
d_call: NA
cdr3_length: 16
v_call: TRBV7-8
clone_size: NA

cdr3_aa: CASRSTSGGSYEQYF
d_call: TRBD2
cdr3_length: 15
v_call: TRBV6-5
clone_size: NA

cdr3_aa: CASSDSIEATNEKLFF
d_call: NA
cdr3_length: 16
v_call: TRBV2
clone_size: NA

cdr3_aa: CASRGSGTGLTEAFF
d_call: TRBD1
cdr3_length: 15
v_call: TRBV28
clone_size: few

cdr3_aa: CASSVEGVYNEQFF
d_call: NA
cdr3_length: 14
v_call: TRBV9
clone_size: NA

cdr3_aa: CASSHLTGRAEAFF
d_call: NA
cdr3_length: 14
v_call: TRBV11-1
clone_size: NA

cdr3_aa: CASSLSSGGAIHEQFF
d_call: TRBD2
cdr3_length: 16
v_call: TRBV27
clone_size: NA

cdr3_aa: CASSYEDRGPYEQYF
d_call: TRBD1
cdr3_length: 15
v_call: TRBV6-6
clone_size: NA

cdr3_aa: CASSLLASGYTDTQYF
d_call: TRBD2
cdr3_length: 16
v_call: TRBV5-6
clone_size: few

cdr3_aa: CASSSLAGGSYEQYF
d_call: TRBD2
cdr3_length: 15
v_call: TRBV28
clone_size: NA

cdr3_aa: CASSAQLQGAPGNTIYF
d_call: TRBD1
cdr3_length: 17
v_call: TRBV5-6
clone_size: once

cdr3_aa: CASSLLLNTGELFF
d_call: NA
cdr3_length: 14
v_call: TRBV7-6
clone_size: NA

cdr3_aa: CASSRSPGGNQPQHF
d_call: NA
cdr3_length: 15
v_call: TRBV6-5
clone_size: NA

cdr3_aa: CASSGGTEAFF
d_call: NA
cdr3_length: 11
v_call: TRBV18
clone_size: NA

cdr3_aa: CASSQDMGGGPRYEQYF
d_call: NA
cdr3_length: 17
v_call: TRBV4-3
clone_size: NA

cdr3_aa: CASSSGLYVHF
d_call: NA
cdr3_length: 11
v_call: TRBV19
clone_size: NA

cdr3_aa: CASSGATGINYGYTF
d_call: NA
cdr3_length: 15
v_call: TRBV9
clone_size: few

cdr3_aa: CASSLEGTFSYEQYF
d_call: NA
cdr3_length: 15
v_call: TRBV7-6
clone_size: NA

cdr3_aa: CASSPTGYGEAFF
d_call: TRBD1
cdr3_length: 13
v_call: TRBV2
clone_size: NA

cdr3_aa: CSVLAANTGELFF
d_call: NA
cdr3_length: 13
v_call: TRBV29-1
clone_size: few

cdr3_aa: CAWKGRGRNTIYF
d_call: TRBD1
cdr3_length: 13
v_call: TRBV30
clone_size: once

cdr3_aa: CASSETVNTEAFF
d_call: NA
cdr3_length: 13
v_call: TRBV7-3
clone_size: NA

cdr3_aa: CASSQDLSGNQPQHF
d_call: NA
cdr3_length: 15
v_call: TRBV4-3
clone_size: once

cdr3_aa: CASSRDSYGYTF
d_call: TRBD1
cdr3_length: 12
v_call: TRBV6-6
clone_size: once

cdr3_aa: CASSLDRGNGYTF
d_call: TRBD1
cdr3_length: 13
v_call: TRBV6-5
clone_size: NA

cdr3_aa: CSLGGGNTEAFF
d_call: NA
cdr3_length: 12
v_call: TRBV29-1
clone_size: NA

cdr3_aa: CASSLSTGTHYEQYF
d_call: NA
cdr3_length: 15
v_call: TRBV19
clone_size: many

cdr3_aa: CASRPRKGRDYGYTF
d_call: NA
cdr3_length: 15
v_call: TRBV19
clone_size: few

cdr3_aa: CASSTLDRGGGYTF
d_call: TRBD1
cdr3_length: 14
v_call: TRBV19
clone_size: once

cdr3_aa: CASSGDMDQPQHF
d_call: NA
cdr3_length: 13
v_call: TRBV6-1
clone_size: NA

cdr3_aa: CASSLFPNNEQFF
d_call: NA
cdr3_length: 13
v_call: TRBV5-1
clone_size: NA

cdr3_aa: CASSPGGGGNTDTQYF
d_call: NA
cdr3_length: 16
v_call: TRBV7-3
clone_size: NA

cdr3_aa: CASSLQSTEAFF
d_call: NA
cdr3_length: 12
v_call: TRBV2
clone_size: NA

cdr3_aa: CASSEGYRESNQPQHF
d_call: NA
cdr3_length: 16
v_call: TRBV6-1
clone_size: NA

cdr3_aa: CASSYGLVNEQFF
d_call: TRBD2
cdr3_length: 13
v_call: TRBV7-9
clone_size: NA

cdr3_aa: CASSLGGSQPQHF
d_call: NA
cdr3_length: 13
v_call: TRBV5-6
clone_size: few

cdr3_aa: CASSLGDRVADTQYF
d_call: TRBD1
cdr3_length: 15
v_call: TRBV5-6
clone_size: NA

cdr3_aa: CASSLDGGDYNEQFF
d_call: NA
cdr3_length: 15
v_call: TRBV5-6
clone_size: NA

cdr3_aa: CSAFGTSGNFF
d_call: TRBD2
cdr3_length: 11
v_call: TRBV20-1
clone_size: NA

cdr3_aa: CASSLDRGNQPQHF
d_call: TRBD1
cdr3_length: 14
v_call: TRBV28
clone_size: many

cdr3_aa: CASSFSGLAGDEQYF
d_call: TRBD2
cdr3_length: 15
v_call: TRBV27
clone_size: NA

cdr3_aa: CASSLPGMETQYF
d_call: NA
cdr3_length: 13
v_call: TRBV5-8
clone_size: NA

cdr3_aa: CAEGGQGNHEQYF
d_call: TRBD1
cdr3_length: 13
v_call: TRBV2
clone_size: NA

cdr3_aa: CASSSSTGVADGYTF
d_call: TRBD1
cdr3_length: 15
v_call: TRBV7-9
clone_size: NA

cdr3_aa: CASASGEGYTF
d_call: NA
cdr3_length: 11
v_call: TRBV19
clone_size: NA